What follows are 27 T cell receptor beta chains derived from one specimen sequenced in a study of blood T cells in healthy people across ages. Primed by a sample-barcoded 5' primer and a J-beta primer mix, a second PCR proceeded for 7 to 11 cycles. Via MiXCR, TCRdb re-called the 5' RACE reads, giving one row per CDR3 protein. The table has hundreds of thousands of distinct CDR3 sequences, 35% to 50% seen once. The sample consisted of blood. All receptors come from an elderly man in good health.

This clonotype was observed a few times. In DNA, the CDR3 is TGCGCCAGCAGCCTCCGGGACAAAGTCCACGAGCAGTACTTC. Protein product: CASSLRDKVHEQYF. The chain joins TRBV4-1 to TRBJ2-5; TRBD1 is a possible D gene (6 bases). The J call is uncertain, as TRBJ2-7 better fits the DNA end. Germline assignment: CDR1 MGHRA and CDR2 YSYEKL. The CDR3 sequence is 14 residues long.

As concerns this clonotype: A much larger clone differs from this one at a single base, so this may be a read error. The rearrangement uses TRBV20-1 and TRBJ2-4; 7 nucleotides line up with TRBD2. Trimming at V came to 7 bases and at J to 8 bases, leaving 14 bases not matched to a gene. This CDR3 has 14 residues. The germline V gene has CDR1 DFQATT and CDR2 SNEGSKA (reference sequence). The DNA for the CDR3 is TGCAGTGTTATAACACGGGGGGTAGGGGACATTCAGTACTTC. Translating it yields CSVITRGVGDIQYF.

The chain recombines TRBV18 with TRBJ2-7; 8 bases agree with TRBD1. Trimming at V came to 1 base and at J to 0 bases, leaving 5 bases not matched to a gene. Germline V CDR1 and CDR2: KGHSH, LQKENI. This CDR3 comprises 16 residues. The CDR3 reads CASSPRTGSFSYEQYF. The DNA of the CDR3 is TGTGCCAGCTCACCACGGACAGGGTCGTTCTCCTACGAGCAGTACTTC.

V gene TRBV7-2 combines with J gene TRBJ2-1; 12 bases align to TRBD2. The DNA end is a closer match to TRBJ2-7, so the J assignment may be wrong. The CDR3 has 18 amino acids. From germline, CDR1 is SGHTA and CDR2 FQGNSA. This CDR3 is CASSLGLAGAGSYNEQYF. CDR3 sequence (DNA): TGTGCCAGCAGCTTAGGACTAGCGGGGGCCGGCTCCTACAATGAGCAGTACTTC.

CDR3 nucleotide sequence: TGTGCCAGCAGTTTTGCCTTGGCTAGCGGAGTTTACACAGATACGCAGTATTTT. It translates to CASSFALASGVYTDTQYF. The rearrangement links TRBV12-3 or TRBV12-4 to TRBJ2-3; the match to TRBD2 covers 7 bases. V was pared by 3 bases and J by 2 bases, with 14 bases of the junction left unmatched. The CDR3 length is 18 residues.

The J gene is TRBJ2-7, the V gene TRBV9; D possibly corresponds to TRBD2 (6 bases). The CDR3 spans 15 residues. In germline, CDR1 is SGDLS, CDR2 YYNGEE. Trimming removed 0 bases from V and 3 bases from J, with 13 bases in between. CDR3: CASSVAEGSNYEQYF. In DNA, the CDR3 is TGTGCCAGCAGCGTAGCGGAGGGATCCAACTACGAGCAGTACTTC.

For this clonotype: Germline and junction disagree at one end, which may indicate a read error. This rearrangement joins TRBV28 to TRBJ2-7; 8 positions agree with TRBD1. The J call may be mistaken, given a closer DNA end match to TRBJ2-5. Germline values: CDR1 MDHEN, CDR2 SYDVKM. CDR3 size: 15 residues. CDR3 region: CVSRPTGQGAETQYF. The CDR3 DNA is TGTGTCAGCAGACCGACGGGGCAGGGGGCGGAGACCCAGTACTTC.

The V call is TRBV20-1, the J call TRBJ1-2; 9 bases line up with TRBD1. The CDR3 is 15 residues long. V lost 3 bases and J lost 4; bases outside the gene matches: 9. Germline assignment: CDR1 DFQATT and CDR2 SNEGSKA (reference sequence). For the CDR3, the DNA is TGCAGTGCTAGGGATGCGGGACAGGGATCCTATGGCTACACCTTC. Translating gives CSARDAGQGSYGYTF.

This chain links TRBV5-1 with TRBJ1-1; no definite D call. The germline V gene encodes CDR1 SGHRS and CDR2 YFSETQ. The CDR3 consists of 14 residues. Trimming removed 4 bases from V and 0 bases from J, with 10 bases in between. CDR3 loop: CASSPNYMNTEAFF. CDR3 DNA sequence: TGCGCCAGCAGCCCGAATTACATGAACACTGAAGCTTTCTTT. The whole variable domain, filled in from reference TRBV5-1 and TRBJ1-1, reads KAGVTQTPRYLIKTRGQQVTLSCSPISGHRSVSWYQQTPGQGLQFLFEYFSETQRNKGNFPGRFSGRQFSNSRSEMNVSTLELGDSALYLCASSPNYMNTEAFFGQGTRLTVV.

This clonotype was seen many times. The chain recombines TRBV9 with TRBJ2-1; maybe TRBD2 (5 bases). Trimming removed 4 bases at V and 6 bases at J, with 14 bases between. The CDR3 consists of 14 residues. Germline V gives CDR1 SGDLS, CDR2 YYNGEE. This chain's CDR3 is CASSFLAQANEQFF. CDR3 bases: TGTGCCAGCAGCTTCCTAGCCCAGGCCAATGAGCAGTTCTTC.

A note on this clonotype: This clone may be a read error of a much larger clone one base away. The chain is built from TRBV11-2 and TRBJ2-5, with D unresolved. The J call is uncertain, as TRBJ2-7 better fits the DNA end. The CDR3 is made up of 13 amino acids. Germline CDR1 and CDR2: SGHAT and FQNNGV. CDR3 nucleotides: TGTGCCAGCAGCTACACAACGCGCTGCGAGCAGTACTTC. Amino acid sequence: CASSYTTRCEQYF.

This clonotype was found a few times. The chain uses TRBV29-1 and TRBJ1-1, with no clear D. Between the trimmed V and J ends, which lost 7 bases and 4 bases, there was a span of 16 bases. Per the germline V gene, CDR1 is SQVTM and CDR2 is ANQGSEA. This CDR3 comprises 13 residues. The CDR3 is CSAGEGSSTEAFF. CDR3 DNA sequence: TGCAGCGCCGGGGAAGGGAGTTCCACTGAAGCTTTCTTT. Together with reference TRBV29-1 and TRBJ1-1, the CDR3 gives the full variable domain: SAVISQKPSRDICQRGTSLTIQCQVDSQVTMMFWYRQQPGQSLTLIATANQGSEATYESGFVIDKFPISRPNLTFSTLTVSNMSPEDSSIYLCSAGEGSSTEAFFGQGTRLTVV.

The chain is built from TRBV6-2 or TRBV6-3 and TRBJ2-5; the match to TRBD2 covers 14 bases. Germline CDR1 and CDR2: MNHEY and SVGEGT. The length of the CDR3 is 16 residues. Trimming cost V 7 bases and J 4 bases; bases outside gene matches: 8. CDR3 sequence reads: CASTPRGLAGGETQYF. The DNA of the CDR3 is TGTGCCAGCACTCCACGCGGACTAGCGGGAGGAGAGACCCAGTACTTC.

The V and J genes are TRBV7-3 and TRBJ2-1, with D maybe TRBD1 (5 bases). Between the trimmed V and J ends, which lost 0 bases and 8 bases, there was a span of 20 bases. CDR1 is SGHTA, CDR2 FQGTGA, per germline. The CDR3 extends over 17 amino acids. The DNA of the CDR3 is TGTGCCAGCAGCTTAACGTCACGCGGCCAGGGAATATATGAGCAGTTCTTC. Its protein product is CASSLTSRGQGIYEQFF.

V is TRBV29-1 and J is TRBJ1-4; D might be TRBD1 (5 bases). The CDR3 covers 15 residues. Between the trimmed V and J ends, which lost 7 bases and 10 bases, there was a span of 25 bases. Germline V gene lookup returns CDR1 SQVTM and CDR2 ANQGSEA. DNA of the CDR3: TGCAGCGCACGAGGGACGGACTATAGAGCGGGAAAACTGTTTTTT. Translation: CSARGTDYRAGKLFF.

This sequence joins TRBV5-1 and TRBJ1-2; D is possibly TRBD1 (6 bases). V dropped 7 bases and J dropped 7 bases, with 17 bases sitting between them. The length of the CDR3 is 13 residues. Germline CDR1 is SGHRS and CDR2 is YFSETQ. CDR3 loop: CASGQQGDLGYTF. CDR3 DNA: TGCGCCAGCGGACAACAGGGTGATCTTGGCTACACCTTC.

This clonotype was counted ten times or more. The chain links TRBV6-2 or TRBV6-3 to TRBJ2-7, with D maybe TRBD1 (5 bases). The CDR3 totals 15 residues. V dropped 5 bases and J dropped 0 bases, with 14 bases sitting between them. The germline gives CDR1 MNHEY, CDR2 SVGEGT. The CDR3 loop is CASSDDSQYSYEQYF. CDR3 nucleotide sequence: TGTGCCAGCAGTGACGACAGTCAGTACTCCTACGAGCAGTACTTC.

The table lists this clonotype with a few counts. The chain employs TRBV20-1 and TRBJ2-3; maybe TRBD2 (5 bases). Germline-derived CDR1 and CDR2 are DFQATT and SNEGSKA (reference sequence). V was clipped by 4 bases and J by 10 bases, with 12 bases between them. The CDR3 totals 11 residues. DNA for the CDR3: TGCAGTGCTAAACTAGAGATCCCGCAGTATTTT. This translates into CSAKLEIPQYF.

This clonotype occurred a few times. V and J are TRBV7-2 and TRBJ2-7; TRBD2 might be the D (5 bases). The CDR3 runs 15 residues. Deletions cut 3 bases from V and 7 bases from J, with 19 bases between. Germline loops: CDR1 SGHTA, CDR2 FQGNSA. In nucleotides, the CDR3 is TGTGCCAGCAGCTTGGAGGTTAGGGTTCGTGGAGAGCAGTACTTC. Translated, it gives CASSLEVRVRGEQYF.

This clonotype was seen a few times. The chain links TRBV7-2 to TRBJ2-5; TRBD2 agrees at 13 bases. The germline CDR1 and CDR2 sequences are SGHTA and FQGNSA. V gave up 4 bases and J gave up 3 bases; unmatched junction bases: 2. The CDR3 has 15 amino acids. The CDR3 DNA sequence: TGTGCCAGCAGCTCACTAGCGGGAGGGAAAGAGACCCAGTACTTC. It is translated as CASSSLAGGKETQYF.

This clonotype was observed a few times. J is TRBJ2-1 and V is TRBV20-1; D not certain. CDR1 is DFQATT and CDR2 is SNEGSKA in the germline V gene (reference sequence). Trimming took 0 bases from V and 7 from J, leaving 13 bases between them. This CDR3 is 14 amino acids long. CDR3 residues: CSAREALQKNEQFF. CDR3 in DNA: TGCAGTGCTAGAGAGGCCCTGCAAAAAAATGAGCAGTTCTTC.

This clonotype was seen repeatedly, ten times or more. This sequence joins TRBV18 and TRBJ2-5, with D hard to call. The CDR3 length is 13 residues. CDR1 is KGHSH and CDR2 is LQKENI in the germline V gene. The ends were cut back, 3 bases at V and 5 bases at J, with 10 bases in the middle. CDR3 amino acids: CASSPEPLETQYF. The DNA for the CDR3 is TGTGCCAGCTCACCGGAACCACTGGAGACCCAGTACTTC.

This chain uses TRBV15 with TRBJ2-7, with D possibly called TRBD1 or TRBD2 (5 bases each). V was cut by 6 bases and J by 7 bases, with 10 bases left in between. From germline, CDR1 is LNHNV and CDR2 YYDKDF (reference sequence). The CDR3 consists of 11 residues. The CDR3 here is CATRGTGEQYF. CDR3 sequence (DNA): TGTGCCACCAGGGGGACGGGGGAGCAGTACTTC.

The genes are TRBV6-6 and TRBJ1-4; tentatively, D is TRBD1 (5 bases). The germline V and J ends were trimmed by 7 bases and 10 bases, with 19 bases remaining between them. Germline V lookup: CDR1 MNHNY, CDR2 SVGAGI (reference sequence). This CDR3 is built from 14 residues. The CDR3 region has the DNA TGTGCCAGCAATTCGGGGGGACGGGAAGGAAAACTGTTTTTT. The encoded protein is CASNSGGREGKLFF.

The CDR3 reads CASIRDRGREETQYF. Here the CDR3 DNA reads TGTGCCAGCATCCGGGACAGGGGACGGGAAGAGACCCAGTACTTC. V usage is TRBV7-2 and J usage is TRBJ2-5, with 10 bases matching TRBD1. With 7 bases clipped from V and 3 bases from J, the junction kept 8 bases outside the gene matches. The CDR3 is 15 amino acids. CDR1 and CDR2 from the germline V gene are SGHTA and FQGNSA.

As for this clonotype: One end of the junction is discordant with germline, which a read error may explain. The J gene is TRBJ1-5, the V gene TRBV4-2, with D unclear. Germline V gene data show CDR1 as LGHNA and CDR2 as YNFKEQ. The CDR3 is made up of 16 amino acids. The CDR3 DNA reads TGTGTCAGCAGCCCAACCTCTGGGGTTAGCAATCAGCCCCAGCATTTT. Translated, it gives CVSSPTSGVSNQPQHF.

Only one count was recorded for this clonotype. The chain has TRBV9 and TRBJ2-5; the match to TRBD2 covers 15 bases. The CDR3 is 18 amino acids. From germline, CDR1 is SGDLS and CDR2 YYNGEE. Losses at the gene ends were 4 bases for V and 11 bases for J; bases not matched to a gene: 18. CDR3 bases: TGTGCCAGCAGCAGTCGGACTAGCGGGAGGGCCCTATACAATGAGCAGTACTTC. This sequence encodes CASSSRTSGRALYNEQYF.